Sequencing of this T cell receptor (beta chain) was carried out in a study of T cells after yellow fever vaccination. This CDR3 spans 9 amino acids. Trimming shortened V by 7 bases and J by 15 bases, and 13 bases separated the two germline ends. Germline values: CDR1 SQVTM, CDR2 ANQGSEA. 5'RACE template switching produced TCR cDNA carrying a universal primer site and UMIs. Each CDR3 protein is one row after TCRdb ran MiXCR on the 5' RACE reads. The sample has a few hundred thousand distinct CDR3 sequences, approximately 8% seen once. This clonotype was seen a handful of times. Its antigen remains unidentified. Study conclusions and caveats: Abundant bulk-population clonotypes could contaminate the FACS-sorted repertoires. Peak timing came faster in the weaker secondary response, day 5 versus 15. Clonotypes appearing in both CD4 and CD8 compartments existed, and their share was small.

The sequence was obtained from a man aged 18 to 30 who received the YFV17D yellow fever vaccine. The V call is TRBV29-1, the J call TRBJ2-1; D is uncertain. The material sequenced was PBMCs, taken about 41 days after the first yellow fever vaccination. CDR3 DNA sequence: TGCAGCGCCCCAGACGGTAGGTTCTTC. Its translation is CSAPDGRFF.